One TCR beta chain is described in this entry. Its antigen is currently unknown. The sample belongs to a study of shared clonotypes between healthy human individuals. Study-level results: Among donors, the sharing of clonotypes was expected to be influenced by sequencing depth.

Donors were healthy HIV-negative adults without recently reported acute infections or vaccinations. In replicate PCRs of unsorted PBMC, approximately 0.3 ug DNA, around 29,000 T cell genomes, was used. As processed by the authors: ImmunoSEQ junction-only sequences lacked quality scores, so their filtering differed. Only in-frame clones appear in the TCRdb table, and some are missing; sequencing was by immunoSEQ multiplex PCR. The V and J calls and clone size were taken over from that table, and D and trimming were inferred from the DNA. The top ten clones hold about 13% of a sample with 470,000 or so clones, roughly 80% of them seen once. The sequencing input was PBMCs. The source of this sequence is a middle-aged woman in good health. Some clones in this sample may be carry-over from other donors' samples.

The CDR3 DNA reads as TGTGCCAGCCAGGGGGCGTTGGGAGAGACCCAGTACTTC. It translates to CASQGALGETQYF. The gene calls are TRBV7-9 and TRBJ2-5; 8 bases line up with TRBD1. Germline CDR1 reads SEHNR; CDR2 reads FQNEAQ (reference sequence). The CDR3 is made up of 13 amino acids. J was trimmed by 4 bases and V by 8 bases; bases with no gene match: 6.